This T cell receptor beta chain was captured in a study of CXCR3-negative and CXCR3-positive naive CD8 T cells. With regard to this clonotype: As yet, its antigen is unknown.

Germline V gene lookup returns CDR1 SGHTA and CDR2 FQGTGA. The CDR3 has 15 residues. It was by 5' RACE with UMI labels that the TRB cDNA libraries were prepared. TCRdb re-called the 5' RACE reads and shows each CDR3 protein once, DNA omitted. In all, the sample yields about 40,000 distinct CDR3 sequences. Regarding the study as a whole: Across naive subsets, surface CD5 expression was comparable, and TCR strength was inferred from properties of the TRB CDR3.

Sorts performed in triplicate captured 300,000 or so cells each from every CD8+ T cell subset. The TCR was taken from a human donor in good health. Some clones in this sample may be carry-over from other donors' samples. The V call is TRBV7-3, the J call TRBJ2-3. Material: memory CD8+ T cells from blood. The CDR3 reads CASSLMADRTDTQYF. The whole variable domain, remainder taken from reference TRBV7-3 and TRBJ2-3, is GAGVSQTPSNKVTEKGKYVELRCDPISGHTALYWYRQSLGQGPEFLIYFQGTGAADDSGLPNDRFFAVRPEGSVSTLKIQRTERGDSAVYLCASSLMADRTDTQYFGPGTRLTVL.